Listed below are T cell receptor beta chains from one sample, sequenced in a study of blood T cell repertoires in COVID-19. Measured with immunoSEQ multiplex PCR; TCRdb has only the in-frame clones, and not every one. The table lists roughly 250,000 clones, about 91% of them singletons. The specimen sequenced was PBMCs or T cells enriched from blood (not recorded which). All receptors come from a woman aged 30 to 39 with acute COVID-19. The CDR3 runs from the conserved cysteine through the conserved F or W. A D gene is named only where the DNA matches it firmly. Size tells how often a clone was seen (once, few, many) or the class of an expanded clone, and some rows leave it out.

clone size,D gene,J gene,V gene,CDR3 DNA,CDR3 protein
.,TRBD2,TRBJ2-1,TRBV11-2,TGTGCCAGCAGCTTAGAGCCGGGGGGCTACAATGAGCAGTTCTTC,CASSLEPGGYNEQFF
.,TRBD1,TRBJ2-7,TRBV27,TGTGCCAGCAGTCAAGGGACAGGAGGTGAGCAGTACTTC,CASSQGTGGEQYF
.,TRBD1,TRBJ1-3,TRBV7-9,TGTGCCAGCACCCCGTCAGGGGGTGCTTCTGGAAACACCATATATTTT,CASTPSGGASGNTIYF
.,TRBD1,TRBJ1-2,TRBV12-3/TRBV12-4,TGTGCCAGCAACCCTGGGACAGACTATGGCTACACCTTC,CASNPGTDYGYTF
.,TRBD1,TRBJ1-3,TRBV25-1,TGTGCCAGCAGTGGGGACAGTACTCCGGGAAACACCATATATTTT,CASSGDSTPGNTIYF
few,.,TRBJ2-7,TRBV5-6,TGTGCCAGCAGCTTCCGGGGCTCCTACGAGCAGTACTTC,CASSFRGSYEQYF
.,.,TRBJ1-2,TRBV4-1,TGCGCCAGCAGCCAAGCCCAGACTATCTATGGCTACACCTTC,CASSQAQTIYGYTF
.,.,TRBJ1-1,TRBV27,TGTGCCAGCAGTCCCCCCGGGGGAACTGAAGCTTTCTTT,CASSPPGGTEAFF
.,TRBD2,TRBJ2-7,TRBV10-3,TGTGCCATCACGGCGGGGGACTCCTACGAGCAGTACTTC,CAITAGDSYEQYF
.,.,TRBJ1-1,TRBV18,TGTGCCAGCTCACCACCGGGGCAGACTGAAGCTTTCTTT,CASSPPGQTEAFF
.,.,TRBJ2-1,TRBV27,TGTGCCAGCACAGGGGGGCCGGATGAGCAGTTCTTC,CASTGGPDEQFF
.,TRBD2,TRBJ2-3,TRBV6-5,TGTGCCAGCAGTTTAGCGGGGGGGCCGGACACAGATACGCAGTATTTT,CASSLAGGPDTDTQYF
.,TRBD1,TRBJ2-1,TRBV6-5,TGTGCCAGCAGTCGGGACAGCTCCTACAATGAGCAGTTCTTC,CASSRDSSYNEQFF
.,.,TRBJ2-7,TRBV14,TGTGCCAGCAGCCAAGCGACTTACGAGCAGTACTTC,CASSQATYEQYF
.,TRBD1,TRBJ1-2,TRBV7-9,TGTGCCAGCAGCGGCCAGACAGGGAACTATGGCTACACCTTC,CASSGQTGNYGYTF
.,TRBD1,TRBJ1-5,TRBV19,TGTGCCAGTAGTACAACAGGGGGCAATCAGCCCCAGCATTTT,CASSTTGGNQPQHF
.,TRBD1,TRBJ2-7,TRBV13,TGTGCCAGCAGCTTAGTTAGCTTTGGGACAGGGGCGGAATACGAGCAGTACTTC,CASSLVSFGTGAEYEQYF
.,TRBD1,TRBJ1-1,TRBV19,TGTGCCAGTACCCTCATCAGGGGGGCTGCTGAAGCTTTCTTT,CASTLIRGAAEAFF
.,TRBD1,TRBJ2-7,TRBV6-2/TRBV6-3,TGTGCCAGCAGTTACTCGTCGGGACAGACCTTTCAGAGCTCCTACGAGCAGTACTTC,CASSYSSGQTFQSSYEQYF
.,.,TRBJ2-1,TRBV6-1,TGTGCCAGCAGTGAAATTGGCTGGGAGCAGTTCTTC,CASSEIGWEQFF
.,TRBD1,TRBJ1-1,TRBV28,TGTGCCAGCATTTCGACAGGGCAAGACACTGAAGCTTTCTTT,CASISTGQDTEAFF
.,TRBD1,TRBJ2-7,TRBV10-3,TGTGCCATCAGTGAGCCTCGGACAGGGGAAGCCTACGAGCAGTACTTC,CAISEPRTGEAYEQYF
.,TRBD2,TRBJ2-5,TRBV10-3,TGTGCCATCAGTGAGTCAAAGGGACTAGCGGCAGAGACCCAGTACTTC,CAISESKGLAAETQYF
.,.,TRBJ1-1,TRBV5-8,TGTGCCAGCAGCTTGATAACAGGAATGAACACTGAAGCTTTCTTT,CASSLITGMNTEAFF
once,.,TRBJ2-1,TRBV7-8,TGTGCCAGCAGCCCTATGGGCCAAAAGCAGTTCTTC,CASSPMGQKQFF
.,.,TRBJ2-4,TRBV10-1,TGCGCCAGCAGTGAGGGGGGGGCTGGAGGACTAGCCAAAAACATTCAGTACTTC,CASSEGGAGGLAKNIQYF
.,TRBD1,TRBJ1-4,TRBV19,TGTGCCAGTAGTTTCCAGGGGGAAGAAAAACTGTTTTTT,CASSFQGEEKLFF
.,.,TRBJ2-7,TRBV7-2,TGTGCCAGCAGCCTGGTGGCGAGGTCCTACGAGCAGTACTTC,CASSLVARSYEQYF
.,.,TRBJ1-1,TRBV5-6,TGTGCCAGCACCGACACCGGGAACACTGAAGCTTTCTTT,CASTDTGNTEAFF
.,.,TRBJ1-2,TRBV7-6,TGTGCCAGCAGCTTAGAGGCAGGGGAATTAGGTGGCTACACCTTC,CASSLEAGELGGYTF
.,TRBD1,TRBJ1-5,TRBV7-8,TGTGCCAGCAGCTTATACCGGACAGGGAGGGGGTATAGCAATCAGCCCCAGCATTTT,CASSLYRTGRGYSNQPQHF
.,.,TRBJ1-1,TRBV29-1,TGCAGCGTTGAATCGGGGTATAACACTGAAGCTTTCTTT,CSVESGYNTEAFF
.,TRBD1,TRBJ1-2,TRBV6-5,TGTGCCAGCAGCCCCAACAGGGGCACCTATGGCTACACCTTC,CASSPNRGTYGYTF
.,.,TRBJ1-4,TRBV5-1,TGCGCCAGCAGCTCCGGACAGCAGGGAAAACTGTTTTTT,CASSSGQQGKLFF
.,.,TRBJ1-2,TRBV11-2,TGTGCCAGCAGCCGGGATAGGGTAGGACATGGCTACACCTTC,CASSRDRVGHGYTF
.,.,TRBJ1-1,TRBV5-1,TGCGCCAGCAGCTTTCAGGGTCAGAACACTGAAGCTTTCTTT,CASSFQGQNTEAFF
once,.,TRBJ2-7,TRBV6-1,TGTGCCAGCAGTGACCCCGGAGGAAAAAGAACCTACGAGCAGTACTTC,CASSDPGGKRTYEQYF
once,.,TRBJ1-1,TRBV5-1,TGCGCCAGCAGCTTGATCGGCAGGGAGGACACTGAAGCTTTCTTT,CASSLIGREDTEAFF
.,TRBD1,TRBJ1-1,TRBV10-3,TGTGCCATCAGTGAGGCAGGGGGTAGCACTGAAGCTTTCTTT,CAISEAGGSTEAFF
.,.,TRBJ2-1,TRBV5-6,TGTGCCAGCCAGTTGGGGGCCCACCTCAACAATGAGCAGTTCTTC,CASQLGAHLNNEQFF
.,.,TRBJ1-2,TRBV7-2,TGTGCCAGCAGCTTAGGACAGTGGAGCTATGGCTACACCTTC,CASSLGQWSYGYTF
.,.,TRBJ2-1,TRBV5-1,TGCGCCAGCAGCTTGGACGGGGGTTCCTACAATGAGCAGTTCTTC,CASSLDGGSYNEQFF
.,.,TRBJ1-6,TRBV25-1,TGTGCCAGCAGTGAACGGGAGTTCTATAATTCACCCCTCCACTTT,CASSEREFYNSPLHF
.,.,TRBJ1-5,TRBV5-1,TGCGCCAGCAGAATCGGAACAGGAGTTCATCAGCCCCAGCATTTT,CASRIGTGVHQPQHF
once,.,TRBJ1-3,TRBV11-2,TGTGCCAGCAGCTTAGATCGAGTCTCTGGAAACACCATATATTTT,CASSLDRVSGNTIYF
.,.,TRBJ2-2,TRBV10-3,TGTGCCATCAAACCCCGGAATAAGGGGGCGAACACCGGGGAGCTGTTTTTT,CAIKPRNKGANTGELFF
.,.,TRBJ2-2,TRBV4-1,TGCGCCAGCAGCCAAGCTGACAGGTCCTCGAACCGGGAGCTGTTTTTT,CASSQADRSSNRELFF